One and the same sample provided the 10 T cell receptor beta chains below, sequenced in a study of blood T cell repertoires in COVID-19. Profiled with immunoSEQ multiplex PCR; TCRdb holds only in-frame clones, not every one. The sample records some 70,000 clones, 70% to 85% being singletons. The specimen was peripheral blood. Every receptor here comes from a woman aged 45-60 years with acute or convalescent COVID-19.

V is TRBV5-6 and J is TRBJ1-5, with D unresolved. The CDR3 length is 14 residues. Trimming took 2 bases from V and 10 from J, leaving 16 bases between them. Germline-derived CDR1 and CDR2 are SGHDT and YYEEEE. CDR3 sequence (DNA): TGTGCCAGCAGCTTAAGTTTGGGAGACGGTCCCCAGCATTTT. It is translated as CASSLSLGDGPQHF.

V usage is TRBV2 and J usage is TRBJ1-5; D not certain. Germline CDR1 and CDR2: SNHLY and FYNNEI. The V end lost 2 bases, the J end lost 4 bases, and 6 bases lay between the germline ends. CDR3 length: 13 residues. The CDR3 reads CASSERENQPQHF. The DNA of the CDR3 is TGTGCCAGCAGTGAAAGGGAGAATCAGCCCCAGCATTTT. Full variable domain (outside the CDR3, taken from reference TRBV2 and TRBJ1-5): EPEVTQTPSHQVTQMGQEVILRCVPISNHLYFYWYRQILGQKVEFLVSFYNNEISEKSEIFDDQFSVERPDGSNFTLKIRSTKLEDSAMYFCASSERENQPQHFGDGTRLSIL.

This rearrangement joins TRBV18 to TRBJ2-7; TRBD1 matches 8 bases. The CDR3 spans 14 residues. With V trimmed by 6 bases and J by 3 bases, 7 bases remained unmatched. Germline V gene data show CDR1 as KGHSH and CDR2 as LQKENI. The DNA of the CDR3 is TGTGCCAGCTCGGAGGGACAGGTAAGCTACGAGCAGTACTTC. This encodes CASSEGQVSYEQYF.

The rearrangement uses TRBV5-5 and TRBJ2-2; 10 nucleotides match TRBD2. V shed 1 base, J shed 2 bases, and the junction held 5 bases outside the gene matches. CDR3 length equals 17 residues. Germline-derived CDR1 and CDR2 are SGHKS and YYEKEE (reference sequence). CDR3: CASSLLPSGGNTGELFF. The CDR3, as DNA: TGTGCCAGCAGCTTGTTGCCTAGCGGGGGTAACACCGGGGAGCTGTTTTTT.

This clone was seen a handful of times. The chain links TRBV20-1 to TRBJ2-3, with D unresolved. In germline, CDR1 is DFQATT, CDR2 SNEGSKA (reference sequence). Trimming pared 5 bases from V and 8 bases from J, leaving 11 bases between. This CDR3 region has 11 residues. The CDR3 DNA reads TGCAGTGCTCCTCAAGGCGGTACGCAGTATTTT. Protein: CSAPQGGTQYF.

V and J are TRBV19 and TRBJ2-1; 7 positions agree with TRBD1. V gave up 5 bases and J gave up 4 bases; unmatched junction bases: 8. This CDR3 has 15 amino acids. Germline-derived CDR1 and CDR2 are LNHDA and SQIVND (reference sequence). The CDR3 nucleotides read TGTGCCAGTAGTCTTTCGGGACAGAAGTACAATGAGCAGTTCTTC. Its translation is CASSLSGQKYNEQFF.

The chain recombines TRBV15 with TRBJ2-3, with 8 bases that match TRBD1. J was trimmed by 4 bases and V by 4 bases; bases with no gene match: 7. The germline V gene encodes CDR1 LNHNV and CDR2 YYDKDF (reference sequence). This CDR3 has 15 residues. This CDR3 reads CATSTGTGGADTQYF. DNA for the CDR3: TGTGCCACCAGCACCGGGACAGGAGGGGCAGATACGCAGTATTTT. Filled out from reference TRBV15 and TRBJ2-3, the complete variable domain reads DAMVIQNPRYQVTQFGKPVTLSCSQTLNHNVMYWYQQKSSQAPKLLFHYYDKDFNNEADTPDNFQSRRPNTSFCFLDIRSPGLGDTAMYLCATSTGTGGADTQYFGPGTRLTVL.

The table lists this clone with a few counts. The chain uses TRBV11-2 and TRBJ2-5; 7 positions match TRBD1. This CDR3 spans 19 amino acids. V lost 8 bases to trimming and J lost 3 bases; unmatched junction nucleotides: 24. Germline V lookup: CDR1 SGHAT, CDR2 FQNNGV. The CDR3 loop reads CASRHKGDSGEGLKETQYF. In DNA form, the CDR3 reads TGTGCCAGCCGACACAAAGGGGACAGCGGAGAGGGGTTAAAAGAGACCCAGTACTTC. Full variable domain (missing parts from reference TRBV11-2 and TRBJ2-5): EAGVAQSPRYKIIEKRQSVAFWCNPISGHATLYWYQQILGQGPKLLIQFQNNGVVDDSQLPKDRFSAERLKGVDSTLKIQPAKLEDSAVYLCASRHKGDSGEGLKETQYFGPGTRLLVL.

The chain joins TRBV3-1 (or the pseudogene TRBV3-2) to TRBJ2-5; TRBD2 might be the D (5 bases). This CDR3 is 15 amino acids long. The V and J ends lost 1 base and 2 bases respectively, with 11 bases between them. Germline V lookup: CDR1 LGHDT, CDR2 YNNKEL (reference sequence). The CDR3 DNA is TGTGCCAGCAGCCAAGGAGGGAGAGGTCAAGAGACCCAGTACTTC. Residues: CASSQGGRGQETQYF.

This clone was found a few times. The rearrangement uses TRBV7-2 and TRBJ2-1; D is uncertain. V was pared by 5 bases and J by 1 base, with 18 bases between. CDR1 is SGHTA and CDR2 is FQGNSA in the germline V gene. CDR3 length: 17 residues. The CDR3: CASSPPEGGSSYNEQFF. The CDR3 nucleotides read TGTGCCAGCAGCCCCCCCGAAGGCGGTTCATCCTACAATGAGCAGTTCTTC.